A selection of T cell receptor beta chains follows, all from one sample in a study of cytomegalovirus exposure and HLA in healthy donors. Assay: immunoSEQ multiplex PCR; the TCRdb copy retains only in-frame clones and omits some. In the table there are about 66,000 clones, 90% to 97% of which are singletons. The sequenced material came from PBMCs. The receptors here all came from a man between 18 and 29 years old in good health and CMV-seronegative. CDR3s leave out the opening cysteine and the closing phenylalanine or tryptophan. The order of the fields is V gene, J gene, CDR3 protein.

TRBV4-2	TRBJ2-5	ASSQDRATKETQY
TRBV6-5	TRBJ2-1	ASNRGREYNEQF
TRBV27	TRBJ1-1	ASSLAGKLTEAF
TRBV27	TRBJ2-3	ASSQQGLPREY
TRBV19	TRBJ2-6	ASRRGSGANVLT
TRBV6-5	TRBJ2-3	ASSWSLAGSPDTQY
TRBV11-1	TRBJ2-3	ASSLMLGGTGKSPTQY
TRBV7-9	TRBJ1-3	ASAAVVAGNTIY
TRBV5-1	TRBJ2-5	ASRPGTGKETQY
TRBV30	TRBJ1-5	AWSRRPEQPQH
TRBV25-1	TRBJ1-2	ASSASNYGYGYT
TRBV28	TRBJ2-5	ASSVQGQETQY
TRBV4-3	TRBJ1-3	ASSLQTGNTIY
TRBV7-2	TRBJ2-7	ASSFDRYYEQY
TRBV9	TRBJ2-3	ASSAYGGKSTDTQY
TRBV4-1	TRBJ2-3	ASSQVLAGLTDTQY
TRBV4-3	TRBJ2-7	ASSQDREGGPYEQY
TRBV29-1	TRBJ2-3	SVDDRGKDTQY
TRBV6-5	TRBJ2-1	ASSYGQGYNEQF
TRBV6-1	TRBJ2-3	ASSLTRTTDTQY
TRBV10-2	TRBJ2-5	ASSEPTGPETQY
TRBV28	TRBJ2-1	ASSLMGHNNEQF
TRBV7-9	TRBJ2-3	ASSLVGTDTQY
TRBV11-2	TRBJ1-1	ASSIQLMNTEAF
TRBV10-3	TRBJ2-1	AISESQGGSSYNEQF
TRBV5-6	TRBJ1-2	ASSTTGDSGSYGYT
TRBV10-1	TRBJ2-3	ASSEFSTGSTQY
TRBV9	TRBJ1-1	ASSPQRDSWQAF
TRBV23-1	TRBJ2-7	ASSQSPRLDGTSYEQY
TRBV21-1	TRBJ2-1	ASSKLAGTEDYNEQF
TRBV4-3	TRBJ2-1	ASSPFTTGGNNEQF
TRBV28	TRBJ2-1	ASSLRGNEQF
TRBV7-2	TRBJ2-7	ASSLSGGEQY
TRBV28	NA	ASSPHRDGNSYEQY
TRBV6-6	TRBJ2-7	ASSPGQGSYEQY
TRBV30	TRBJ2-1	AWSGGRKSSYNEQF
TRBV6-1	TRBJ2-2	ASSDSLAGELF
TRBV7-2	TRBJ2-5	ASSLVVDRQETQY
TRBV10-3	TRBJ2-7	ATLEGTSSSLEQY
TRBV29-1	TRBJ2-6	SVGDRSSGANVLT
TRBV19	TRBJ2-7	ASRLGGSLAGDYEQY
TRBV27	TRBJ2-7	ASSLGHGEQY
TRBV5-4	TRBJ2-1	ASSLVAGEIDNEQF
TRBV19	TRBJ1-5	ASSPILGQVHQPQH
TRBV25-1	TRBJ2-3	ASSEFSSGRITDTQY
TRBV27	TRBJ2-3	ASRPDRRGTSGRRAADTQY
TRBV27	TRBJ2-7	ASSPGLAGAYEQY
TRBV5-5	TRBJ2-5	ASSIQAREETQY
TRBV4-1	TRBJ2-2	ASSPQGLTAQTGELF
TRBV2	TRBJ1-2	ASSLSTGENYGYT
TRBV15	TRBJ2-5	ATSRDFGGETQY
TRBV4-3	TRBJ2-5	ASSQGIQGSQETQY
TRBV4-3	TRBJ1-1	ASSQDSFRGGGEAF
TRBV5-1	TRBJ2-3	ASSLAWGLNTDTQY
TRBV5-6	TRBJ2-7	ASSLAAPGLAGTYEQY
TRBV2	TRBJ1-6	ASRARGAGNSPLH
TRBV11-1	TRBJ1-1	ASSLEGFGEAF
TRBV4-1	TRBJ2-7	ASSQGSREEGYEQY